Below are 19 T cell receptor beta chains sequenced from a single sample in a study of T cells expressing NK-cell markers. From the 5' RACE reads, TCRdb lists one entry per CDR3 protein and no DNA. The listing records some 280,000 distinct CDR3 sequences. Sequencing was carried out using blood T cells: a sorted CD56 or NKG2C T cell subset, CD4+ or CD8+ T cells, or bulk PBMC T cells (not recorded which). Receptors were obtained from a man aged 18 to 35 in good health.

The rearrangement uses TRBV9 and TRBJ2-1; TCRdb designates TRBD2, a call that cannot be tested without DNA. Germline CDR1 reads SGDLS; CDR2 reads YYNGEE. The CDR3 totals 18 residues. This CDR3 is CASSVVDERGVFGNEQFF.

This chain's CDR3 is CAEGGSYNEQFF. The chain joins TRBV24-1 to TRBJ2-1; absent DNA, TCRdb's TRBD1 call cannot be checked. Germline CDR1 KGHDR, CDR2 SFDVKD. The CDR3 consists of 12 residues.

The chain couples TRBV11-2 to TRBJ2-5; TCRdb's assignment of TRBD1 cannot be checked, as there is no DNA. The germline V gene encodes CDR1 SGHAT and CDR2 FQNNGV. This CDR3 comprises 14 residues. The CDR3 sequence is CASSAGPRSETQYF.

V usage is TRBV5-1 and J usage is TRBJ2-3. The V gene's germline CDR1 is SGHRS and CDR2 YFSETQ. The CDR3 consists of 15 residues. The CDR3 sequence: CASSPRLGNTDTQYF.

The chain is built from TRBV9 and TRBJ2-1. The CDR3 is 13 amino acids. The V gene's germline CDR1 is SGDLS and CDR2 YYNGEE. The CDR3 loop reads CASSVDWKGEQFF.

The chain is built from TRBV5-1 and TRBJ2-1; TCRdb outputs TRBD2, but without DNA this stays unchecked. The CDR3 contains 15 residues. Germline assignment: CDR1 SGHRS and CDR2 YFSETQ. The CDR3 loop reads CASSLEERVDNEQFF.

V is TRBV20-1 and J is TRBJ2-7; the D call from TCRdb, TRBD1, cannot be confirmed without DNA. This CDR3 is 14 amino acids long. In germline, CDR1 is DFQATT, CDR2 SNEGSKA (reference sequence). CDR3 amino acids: CSAQDGGPSYEQYF.

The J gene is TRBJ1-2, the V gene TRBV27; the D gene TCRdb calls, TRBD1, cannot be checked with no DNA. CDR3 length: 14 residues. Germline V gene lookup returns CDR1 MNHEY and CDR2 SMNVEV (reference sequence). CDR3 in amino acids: CASRRGDRSYGYTF.

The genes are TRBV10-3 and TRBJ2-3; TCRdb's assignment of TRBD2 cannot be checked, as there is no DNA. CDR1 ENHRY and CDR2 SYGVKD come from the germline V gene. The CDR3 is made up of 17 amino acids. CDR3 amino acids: CATRPTTGTRRADTQYF.

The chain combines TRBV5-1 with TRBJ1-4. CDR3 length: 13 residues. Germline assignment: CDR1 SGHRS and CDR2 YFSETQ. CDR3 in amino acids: CASSPGGSEKLFF.

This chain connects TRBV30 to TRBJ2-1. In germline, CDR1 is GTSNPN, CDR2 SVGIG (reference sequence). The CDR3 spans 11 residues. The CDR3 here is CAWRPYNEQFF. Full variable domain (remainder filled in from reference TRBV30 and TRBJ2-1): SQTIHQWPATLVQPVGSPLSLECTVEGTSNPNLYWYRQAAGRGLQLLFYSVGIGQISSEVPQNLSASRPQDRQFILSSKKLLLSDSGFYLCAWRPYNEQFFGPGTRLTVL.

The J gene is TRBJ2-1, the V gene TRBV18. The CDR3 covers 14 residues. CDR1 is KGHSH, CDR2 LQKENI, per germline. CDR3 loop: CASSPQIGANEQFF.

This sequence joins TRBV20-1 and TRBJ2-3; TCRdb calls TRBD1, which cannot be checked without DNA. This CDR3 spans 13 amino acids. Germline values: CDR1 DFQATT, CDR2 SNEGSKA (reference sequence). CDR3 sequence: CSARVGVHDTQYF.

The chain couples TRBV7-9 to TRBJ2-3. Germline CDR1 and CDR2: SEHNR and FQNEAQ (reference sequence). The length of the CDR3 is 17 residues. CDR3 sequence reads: CASSEGQISTSTDTQYF.

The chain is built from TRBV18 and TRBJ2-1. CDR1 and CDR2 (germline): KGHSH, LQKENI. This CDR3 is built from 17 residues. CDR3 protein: CASSPPHSGRAFNEQFF. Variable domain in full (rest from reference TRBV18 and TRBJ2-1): NAGVMQNPRHLVRRRGQEARLRCSPMKGHSHVYWYRQLPEEGLKFMVYLQKENIIDESGMPKERFSAEFPKEGPSILRIQQVVRGDSAAYFCASSPPHSGRAFNEQFFGPGTRLTVL.

The CDR3 region is CASSLDTGKNIQYF. The chain couples TRBV5-4 to TRBJ2-4. The germline V gene encodes CDR1 SGHNT and CDR2 YYREEE (reference sequence). CDR3 length: 14 residues.

The CDR3 reads CSVVGSGSNEQFF. The gene calls are TRBV29-1 and TRBJ2-1; the D call of TRBD2 rests on TCRdb alone, since no DNA is present to check it. The length of the CDR3 is 13 residues. The V gene's germline CDR1 is SQVTM and CDR2 ANQGSEA.

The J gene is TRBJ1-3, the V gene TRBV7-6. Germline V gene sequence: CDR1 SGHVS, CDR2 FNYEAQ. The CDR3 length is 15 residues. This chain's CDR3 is CASSLETARGNTIYF.

This CDR3 is CSVSTSGVYEQYF. The V call is TRBV29-1, the J call TRBJ2-7; as DNA is missing, the TRBD2 call by TCRdb cannot be tested. Germline V CDR1 and CDR2: SQVTM, ANQGSEA. This CDR3 is built from 13 residues.